These T cell receptor beta chains were read from a single sample in a study of blood T cell repertoires in COVID-19. The repertoire was sequenced with immunoSEQ multiplex PCR; TCRdb's copy has only in-frame clones and lacks some. Among approximately 230,000 clones listed, roughly 85% were seen once. The sample taken for sequencing was peripheral blood. The receptors shown here come from a man aged 25-40 years who had recovered from COVID-19. Each CDR3 is given with its conserved first and last residue. D genes are given only for firm matches. Rows give clone size only sometimes, using once, few, many, or a class for an expanded clone.

J: TRBJ1-2; V: TRBV18; D: TRBD1; size: NA; CDR3: CASSPSGQGASGYTF; DNA: TGTGCCAGCTCACCATCGGGACAGGGGGCATCTGGCTACACCTTC
J: TRBJ2-3; V: TRBV5-4; D: TRBD2; size: NA; CDR3: CASSGLKSGGDADTQYF; DNA: TGTGCCAGCAGCGGACTTAAGAGCGGGGGGGACGCAGATACGCAGTATTTT
J: TRBJ2-3; V: TRBV6-5; D: NA; size: NA; CDR3: CASSARDTQYF; DNA: TGTGCCAGCAGCGCCAGGGATACGCAGTATTTT
J: TRBJ2-2; V: TRBV4-3; D: NA; size: NA; CDR3: CASSQDIAPGKYGGELFF; DNA: TGCGCCAGCAGCCAGGATATAGCCCCCGGGAAGTATGGCGGGGAGCTGTTTTTT
J: TRBJ2-7; V: TRBV6-5; D: TRBD1; size: NA; CDR3: CASSHSGRQGEREQYF; DNA: TGTGCCAGCAGTCACTCGGGACGACAGGGAGAAAGGGAGCAGTACTTC
J: TRBJ1-1; V: TRBV19; D: NA; size: NA; CDR3: CASRNIPSSGTEAFF; DNA: TGTGCCAGTAGAAATATTCCCTCTTCCGGCACTGAAGCTTTCTTT
J: TRBJ2-7; V: TRBV6-5; D: NA; size: NA; CDR3: CASSYSTRHVGAEQYF; DNA: TGTGCCAGCAGTTACTCGACTAGGCACGTTGGGGCCGAGCAGTACTTC
J: TRBJ2-1; V: TRBV5-1; D: NA; size: NA; CDR3: CASSLLAPYNEQFF; DNA: TGCGCCAGCAGCTTATTGGCCCCCTACAATGAGCAGTTCTTC
J: TRBJ2-7; V: TRBV7-9; D: NA; size: NA; CDR3: CASRLLGHLYEQYF; DNA: TGTGCCAGCAGGTTACTGGGACACCTCTACGAGCAGTACTTC
J: TRBJ2-2; V: TRBV29-1; D: NA; size: once; CDR3: CSVEEGVAGELFF; DNA: TGCAGCGTTGAAGAAGGGGTGGCCGGGGAGCTGTTTTTT
J: TRBJ2-1; V: TRBV25-1; D: TRBD1; size: few; CDR3: CASSQIRDRDRNEQFF; DNA: TGTGCCAGCAGCCAAATCCGGGACAGGGATCGCAATGAGCAGTTCTTC
J: TRBJ1-6; V: TRBV27; D: NA; size: NA; CDR3: CASSPDRSYNSPLHF; DNA: TGTGCCAGCAGTCCCGACAGAAGCTATAATTCACCCCTCCACTTT
J: TRBJ2-3; V: TRBV18; D: NA; size: NA; CDR3: CASSPLRTASTDTQYF; DNA: TGTGCCAGCTCACCCCTCCGGACAGCTAGCACAGATACGCAGTATTTT
J: TRBJ2-1; V: TRBV7-9; D: TRBD1; size: NA; CDR3: CASSTHRGYSYNEQFF; DNA: TGTGCCAGCAGCACCCACAGGGGGTATTCCTACAATGAGCAGTTCTTC
J: TRBJ2-1; V: TRBV6-5; D: NA; size: NA; CDR3: CASSYGGGPYNEQFF; DNA: TGTGCCAGCAGTTACGGGGGGGGGCCTTACAATGAGCAGTTCTTC
J: TRBJ2-2; V: TRBV18; D: TRBD2; size: NA; CDR3: CASSPFSTSGGRPGELFF; DNA: TGTGCCAGCTCACCATTCTCGACTAGCGGGGGGCGCCCCGGGGAGCTGTTTTTT
J: TRBJ2-7; V: TRBV5-4; D: TRBD1; size: NA; CDR3: CASSLAPGGSEQYF; DNA: TGTGCCAGCAGCTTGGCCCCAGGGGGTTCCGAGCAGTACTTC
J: TRBJ1-1; V: TRBV11-2; D: NA; size: NA; CDR3: CASSLFGDSQNF; DNA: TGTGCCAGCAGCTTATTTGGGGACTCACAAAACTTT